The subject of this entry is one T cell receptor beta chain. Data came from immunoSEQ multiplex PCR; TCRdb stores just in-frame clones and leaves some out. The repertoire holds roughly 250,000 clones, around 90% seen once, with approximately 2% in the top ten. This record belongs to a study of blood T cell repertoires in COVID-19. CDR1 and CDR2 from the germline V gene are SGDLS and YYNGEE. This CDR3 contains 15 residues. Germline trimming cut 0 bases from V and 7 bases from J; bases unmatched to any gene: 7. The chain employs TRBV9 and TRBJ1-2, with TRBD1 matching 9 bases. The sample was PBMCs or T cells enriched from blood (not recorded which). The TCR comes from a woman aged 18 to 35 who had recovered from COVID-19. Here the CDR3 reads CASSVAPGQGSGYTF. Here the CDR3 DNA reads TGTGCCAGCAGCGTAGCTCCGGGACAGGGTAGTGGCTACACCTTC. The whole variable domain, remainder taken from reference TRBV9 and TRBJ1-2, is DSGVTQTPKHLITATGQRVTLRCSPRSGDLSVYWYQQSLDQGLQFLIQYYNGEERAKGNILERFSAQQFPDLHSELNLSSLELGDSALYFCASSVAPGQGSGYTFGSGTRLTVV.